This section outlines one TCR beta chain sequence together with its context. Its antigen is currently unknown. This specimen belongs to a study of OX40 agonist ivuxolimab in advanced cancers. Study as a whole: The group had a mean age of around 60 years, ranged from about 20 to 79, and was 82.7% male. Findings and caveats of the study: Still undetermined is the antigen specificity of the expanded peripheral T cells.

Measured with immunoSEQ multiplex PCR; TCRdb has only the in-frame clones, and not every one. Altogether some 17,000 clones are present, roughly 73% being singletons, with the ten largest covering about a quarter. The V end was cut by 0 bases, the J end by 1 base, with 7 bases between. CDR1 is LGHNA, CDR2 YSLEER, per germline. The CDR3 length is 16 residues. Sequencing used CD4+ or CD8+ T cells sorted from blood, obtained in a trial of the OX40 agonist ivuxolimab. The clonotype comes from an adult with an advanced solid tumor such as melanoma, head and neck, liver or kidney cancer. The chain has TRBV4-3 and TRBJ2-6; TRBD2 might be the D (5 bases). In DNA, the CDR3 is TGCGCCAGCAGCCAAGAGAGGGTATCTGGGGCCAACGTCCTGACTTTC. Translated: CASSQERVSGANVLTF.